This T cell receptor beta chain originates from a study of cytotoxic CD8 clonotypes in ibrutinib-treated CLL. Using immunoSEQ multiplex PCR, the repertoire was profiled, and TCRdb retains in-frame clones only, with some absent. The sample has about 49,000 clones; around 68% are singletons. The CDR3 covers 14 residues. This receptor was identified in a human donor with chronic lymphocytic leukemia. This chain uses TRBV21-1 with TRBJ1-2. TRBV21-1 has pseudogene status. The sequences come from PBMCs, collected after 12 months of ibrutinib treatment. The CDR3 DNA sequence: TGTGCCAGCCCCAATGGTCGGGTTTGCTATGGCTACACCTTC. Residues: CASPNGRVCYGYTF.